This T cell receptor beta chain was identified during a study of cytomegalovirus exposure and HLA in healthy donors. Study results and caveats: HLA alleles showed associations with 15,000 to 20,000 TCR beta sequences in a later analysis, at a 0.05 false discovery rate.

On this clone itself: The antigen is undetermined.

The PCR made use of 60 Vbeta and 13 Jbeta primers. Sequencing used immunoSEQ multiplex PCR; TCRdb keeps in-frame clones, though not all of them. Here the sample spans fewer than 250,000 clones, roughly 83% being singletons. The sequenced sample was PBMCs. The TCR was taken from a girl aged 10 to 17 in good health and CMV-seronegative.

Written as DNA, the CDR3 is TGCAGCGTCCTAAGCTCTGGGGCCAACGTCCTGACTTTC. It encodes CSVLSSGANVLTF. V gene TRBV29-1 combines with J gene TRBJ2-6; the D is unclear. This CDR3 is built from 13 residues. Trimming pared 6 bases from V and 0 bases from J, leaving 6 bases between. Per germline, CDR1 SQVTM and CDR2 ANQGSEA.